This T cell receptor beta chain was documented in a study of blood T cell repertoires in COVID-19. In the source study's methods: Reference gene primer amplification gave estimated nucleated cell counts. Sequencing was performed with immunoSEQ multiplex PCR; in TCRdb, only in-frame clones are kept and a portion is missing. The DNA was the basis for D and trimming; V, J and clone size are from that table. The data hold about 63,000 clones, with approximately 90% observed a single time. V was shortened by 3 bases and J by 3 bases, with 9 bases between the two germline ends. CDR3 length: 14 amino acids. CDR1 and CDR2 (germline): KGHSH, LQKENI.

Material: peripheral blood. J is TRBJ1-5 and V is TRBV18; D possibly corresponds to TRBD1 (6 bases). This sequence was found in a woman of 80 years or more with acute or convalescent COVID-19. DNA of the CDR3: TGTGCCAGCTCACCCGGACAGCACAATCAGCCCCAGCATTTT. Its protein product is CASSPGQHNQPQHF. Variable domain in full (rest from reference TRBV18 and TRBJ1-5): NAGVMQNPRHLVRRRGQEARLRCSPMKGHSHVYWYRQLPEEGLKFMVYLQKENIIDESGMPKERFSAEFPKEGPSILRIQQVVRGDSAAYFCASSPGQHNQPQHFGDGTRLSIL.